These 13 T cell receptor beta chains originate from one sample sequenced in a study of early T cells in non-severe SARS-CoV-2 infection. TCRdb processed the 5' RACE reads anew with MiXCR; each CDR3 protein has one entry. Found here are some 77,000 distinct CDR3 sequences, around 13% of them singletons; the top ten hold about 1.1%. Sequenced: whole blood. The source of these receptors is an adult who was a healthcare worker with PCR-confirmed SARS-CoV-2 infection or an uninfected control (not recorded which).

This clonotype has a handful of counts. The chain links TRBV28 to TRBJ2-3; 10 nucleotides line up with TRBD2. V shed 5 bases and J 4 bases; nucleotides not matched to a gene: 6. The V gene's germline CDR1 is MDHEN and CDR2 SYDVKM. There are 15 residues in the CDR3. The CDR3 nucleotides read TGTGCCAGCAGTAGAAGGCTAGCGGGAGCAGATACGCAGTATTTT. It encodes CASSRRLAGADTQYF. Full variable domain (rest looked up from reference TRBV28 and TRBJ2-3): DVKVTQSSRYLVKRTGEKVFLECVQDMDHENMFWYRQDPGLGLRLIYFSYDVKMKEKGDIPEGYSVSREKKERFSLILESASTNQTSMYLCASSRRLAGADTQYFGPGTRLTVL.

V is TRBV7-8 and J is TRBJ1-2; the D gene is possibly TRBD1 (6 bases). Germline CDR1 and CDR2: SGHVS and FQNEAQ. The germline V and J ends were trimmed by 5 bases and 4 bases, with 14 bases remaining between them. The CDR3 runs to 14 residues. In DNA, the CDR3 is TGTGCCAGCAGCGGAAACAGGGTTCGCTATGGCTACACCTTC. Translated, it gives CASSGNRVRYGYTF.

The chain links TRBV29-1 to TRBJ2-3; 8 bases are a match to TRBD1. Unmatched junction bases numbered 3, after V lost 7 bases and J lost 3 bases. Germline V gives CDR1 SQVTM, CDR2 ANQGSEA. This CDR3 comprises 12 residues. Here the CDR3 reads CSGGQGTDTQYF. The CDR3, as DNA: TGCAGCGGTGGACAGGGAACAGATACGCAGTATTTT.

This clonotype was picked up many times. The chain has TRBV20-1 and TRBJ1-1; D gene ambiguous. This CDR3 region has 13 residues. Between the trimmed V and J ends, which lost 1 base and 0 bases, there was a span of 6 bases. CDR1 DFQATT and CDR2 SNEGSKA come from the germline V gene (reference sequence). Written as DNA, the CDR3 is TGCAGTGCTAGAGTCAGCGTGAACACTGAAGCTTTCTTT. This translates into CSARVSVNTEAFF.

V gene TRBV4-1 combines with J gene TRBJ1-1; D unresolved. The CDR3 is 15 residues long. Germline loops: CDR1 MGHRA, CDR2 YSYEKL. The V and J ends lost 4 bases and 6 bases respectively, with 18 bases between them. The CDR3 DNA sequence: TGCGCCAGCAGCCCAACCGGGCCTACAGTACCTGAAGCTTTCTTT. Translating it yields CASSPTGPTVPEAFF.

V gene TRBV4-3 combines with J gene TRBJ2-2; TRBD2 agrees at 9 bases. In germline, CDR1 is LGHNA, CDR2 YSLEER. V dropped 0 bases and J dropped 5; count of bases not matched to a gene: 16. The CDR3 totals 20 residues. CDR3 DNA: TGCGCCAGCAGCCAAGAACGGAGTATGGCGGGAGGGCTTCATACCGGGGAGCTGTTTTTT. This codes for CASSQERSMAGGLHTGELFF.

Many counts were recorded for this clonotype. V gene TRBV29-1 combines with J gene TRBJ2-1, with a weak D call TRBD1 (5 bases). The CDR3 loop spans 13 amino acids. Trimming removed 1 base from V and 8 bases from J, with 12 bases in between. Germline V CDR1 and CDR2: SQVTM, ANQGSEA. The chain's CDR3 is CSVEGVLGDEQFF. CDR3 bases: TGCAGCGTTGAAGGTGTCCTAGGGGATGAGCAGTTCTTC.

This clonotype was recorded many times. The genes are TRBV7-2 and TRBJ1-6; 8 bases agree with TRBD1. CDR1 is SGHTA and CDR2 is FQGNSA in the germline V gene. This CDR3 region has 14 residues. The V and J ends lost 4 bases and 7 bases, in that order; junction bases with no gene match: 3. The DNA of the CDR3 is TGTGCCAGCAGCTCCCGACAGGGGAATTCACCCCTCCACTTT. As protein: CASSSRQGNSPLHF.

The chain recombines TRBV27 with TRBJ2-5, with TRBD2 identical over 7 bases. Looked up from germline, CDR1 is MNHEY and CDR2 is SMNVEV (reference sequence). V was clipped by 1 base and J by 1 base; unmatched bases: 0. The CDR3 has 14 amino acids. CDR3 amino acids: CASSLCGGQETQYF. The CDR3 coding sequence is TGTGCCAGCAGTTTATGCGGGGGCCAAGAGACCCAGTACTTC.

The chain links TRBV11-2 to TRBJ2-7; TRBD2 might be the D (6 bases). The CDR3 runs 12 residues. Trimming took 5 bases from V and 7 from J, leaving 12 bases between them. Germline V gene sequence: CDR1 SGHAT, CDR2 FQNNGV. DNA for the CDR3: TGTGCCAGCAGCCCAAAGCGGGTTGAGCAGTACTTC. This sequence encodes CASSPKRVEQYF. The full variable domain, completed using reference TRBV11-2 and TRBJ2-7, is EAGVAQSPRYKIIEKRQSVAFWCNPISGHATLYWYQQILGQGPKLLIQFQNNGVVDDSQLPKDRFSAERLKGVDSTLKIQPAKLEDSAVYLCASSPKRVEQYFGPGTRLTVT.

The rearrangement uses TRBV11-2 and TRBJ2-2, with D possibly being TRBD2 (7 bases). V was trimmed by 5 bases and J by 6 bases, leaving 22 bases between them. This CDR3 has 17 amino acids. Per germline, CDR1 SGHAT and CDR2 FQNNGV. The CDR3 loop reads CASSPRGGGSTPGELFF. DNA of the CDR3: TGTGCCAGCAGCCCAAGGGGCGGGGGCTCTACACCCGGGGAGCTGTTTTTT.

This clonotype appeared a few times. This chain connects TRBV2 to TRBJ1-1, with no clear D. In germline, CDR1 is SNHLY, CDR2 FYNNEI. The germline V and J ends were trimmed by 6 bases and 1 base, with 9 bases remaining between them. The CDR3 loop spans 13 amino acids. The CDR3 nucleotides are TGTGCCAGCAGGAGGGAGGAGAACACTGAAGCTTTCTTT. Its translation: CASRREENTEAFF.

There are a few counts of this clonotype. This chain links TRBV11-2 with TRBJ1-4; the D gene is possibly TRBD1 (5 bases). There are 14 residues in the CDR3. Germline values: CDR1 SGHAT, CDR2 FQNNGV. Trimming cost V 3 bases and J 8 bases, with 13 bases left between them. CDR3 protein: CASSFGRAGEKLFF. CDR3 nucleotides: TGTGCCAGCAGCTTTGGCAGGGCCGGGGAAAAACTGTTTTTT.